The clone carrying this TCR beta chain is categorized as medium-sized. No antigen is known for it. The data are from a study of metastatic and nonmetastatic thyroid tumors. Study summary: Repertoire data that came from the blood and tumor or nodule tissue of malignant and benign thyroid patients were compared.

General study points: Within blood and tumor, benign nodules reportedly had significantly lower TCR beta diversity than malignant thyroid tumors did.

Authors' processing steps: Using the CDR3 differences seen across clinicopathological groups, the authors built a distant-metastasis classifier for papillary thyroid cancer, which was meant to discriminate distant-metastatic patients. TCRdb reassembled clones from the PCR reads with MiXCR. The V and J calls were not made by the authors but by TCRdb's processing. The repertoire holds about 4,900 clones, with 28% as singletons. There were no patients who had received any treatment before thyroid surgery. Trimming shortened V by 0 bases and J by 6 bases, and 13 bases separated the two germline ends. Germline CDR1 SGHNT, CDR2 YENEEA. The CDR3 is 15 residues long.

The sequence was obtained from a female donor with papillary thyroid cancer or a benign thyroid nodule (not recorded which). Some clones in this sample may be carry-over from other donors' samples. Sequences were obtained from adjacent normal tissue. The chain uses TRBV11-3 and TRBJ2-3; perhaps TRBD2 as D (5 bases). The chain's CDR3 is CASSLEGLRGDTQYF. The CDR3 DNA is TGTGCCAGCAGCTTAGAAGGACTTAGAGGGGATACGCAGTATTTT.